This TCR beta chain is drawn from a study of blood T cell repertoires in COVID-19. Study background: The samples span acute and convalescent COVID-19 from the United States, Italy and Spain. Sources were T cells, B-cell-depleted T cells, or PBMCs; the material itself was cDNA or gDNA.

Trimming removed 2 bases from V and 6 bases from J, with 11 bases in between. Looked up from germline, CDR1 is GTSNPN and CDR2 is SVGIG (reference sequence). This CDR3 is built from 13 residues. Authors' methods: Amplification of reference gene primers provided the estimated nucleated cell counts. Produced via immunoSEQ multiplex PCR; TCRdb's table is partial and in-frame only. The DNA was the basis for D and trimming; V, J and clone size are from that table. The top ten clones hold about 1.7% of a sample with approximately 230,000 clones, 85% to 90% of them seen once. All enrollees were roughly 18 to 95 years old and from approximately 24 US areas.

The sequenced material came from PBMCs or T cells enriched from blood (not recorded which). The chain combines TRBV30 with TRBJ1-5; D unresolved. The origin of this receptor is a middle-aged man who had recovered from COVID-19. The DNA of the CDR3 is TGTGCCTGGAGTCGTGGAGAAACTCAGCCCCAGCATTTT. Translating gives CAWSRGETQPQHF.